A selection of T cell receptor beta chains follows, all from one sample in a study of blood T cell repertoires in COVID-19. Sequencing was performed with immunoSEQ multiplex PCR; in TCRdb, only in-frame clones are kept and a portion is missing. Of about 320,000 clones in the sample, about 87% were seen once. The sample consisted of peripheral blood. The origin of the receptors is a woman aged 25 to 39 with COVID-19, enrolled during active disease. The CDR3 runs from the conserved cysteine through the conserved F or W. D genes are given only for firm matches. Size values are once, few and many counts, or a class for expanded clones, and some rows have none.

>NA|NA|TRBJ1-2|TRBV18
CASSPVTRSYYGYTF
TGTGCCAGCTCACCTGTGACTAGGAGCTACTATGGCTACACCTTC
>NA|NA|TRBJ2-1|TRBV6-2/TRBV6-3
CASSIQAYNEQFF
TGTGCCAGCAGTATACAGGCCTACAATGAGCAGTTCTTC
>NA|NA|TRBJ1-5|TRBV4-1
CASSQVWGPNSNQPQHF
TGCGCCAGCAGCCAAGTTTGGGGCCCCAATAGCAATCAGCCCCAGCATTTT
>NA|NA|TRBJ1-1|TRBV29-1
CSVFGEFTEAFF
TGCAGCGTCTTCGGGGAATTCACTGAAGCTTTCTTT
>NA|NA|TRBJ2-5|TRBV11-3
CASSSYPGAEETQYF
TGTGCCAGCAGCTCCTACCCGGGAGCCGAGGAGACCCAGTACTTC
>NA|TRBD1|TRBJ1-2|TRBV7-9
CASSHRDRGPLYGYTF
TGTGCCAGCAGCCACCGGGACAGAGGACCCCTCTATGGCTACACCTTC
>NA|TRBD1|TRBJ1-5|TRBV6-2/TRBV6-3
CASSPIQGINQPQHF
TGTGCCAGCAGTCCGATACAGGGGATCAATCAGCCCCAGCATTTT
>NA|TRBD2|TRBJ2-5|TRBV7-9
CASSLGTAGGTLETQYF
TGTGCCAGCAGCTTAGGAACAGCGGGGGGCACCTTAGAGACCCAGTACTTC
>NA|NA|TRBJ1-5|TRBV15
CATSSLDSPSPQHF
TGTGCCACCAGCAGCCTAGACAGTCCCTCGCCCCAGCATTTT
>NA|NA|TRBJ1-1|TRBV30
CAWISGMNTEAFF
TGTGCCTGGATTTCAGGGATGAACACTGAAGCTTTCTTT
>NA|NA|TRBJ2-2|TRBV7-6
CASSDLTGRSTGELFF
TGTGCCAGCAGCGATCTTACAGGGAGATCCACCGGGGAGCTGTTTTTT
>NA|NA|TRBJ1-2|TRBV28
CASSLAGPRGYTF
TGTGCCAGCAGTTTAGCAGGGCCGCGTGGCTACACCTTC
>NA|NA|TRBJ1-4|TRBV19
CASSIATGGKLFF
TGTGCCAGTAGTATAGCGACAGGAGGAAAACTGTTTTTT
>NA|TRBD2|TRBJ2-7|TRBV25-1
CASHDGGYEQYF
TGTGCCTCCCACGACGGGGGGTATGAGCAGTACTTC
>NA|NA|TRBJ1-2|TRBV5-4
CASTTLRDSRAYGYTF
TGTGCCAGCACCACCCTCCGGGATTCACGGGCCTATGGCTACACCTTC
>NA|NA|TRBJ1-2|TRBV7-9
CASSFDSWQIDGYTF
TGTGCCAGCAGCTTCGACTCATGGCAGATAGATGGCTACACCTTC
>NA|TRBD2|TRBJ2-6|TRBV24-1
CATSDSRLAGFSGANVLTF
TGTGCCACCAGTGATTCGCGACTAGCGGGGTTCTCTGGGGCCAACGTCCTGACTTTC
>NA|TRBD1|TRBJ2-1|TRBV11-2
CASSLGTGGPDEQFF
TGTGCCAGCAGCTTGGGGACAGGGGGACCAGATGAGCAGTTCTTC
>NA|TRBD1|TRBJ1-1|TRBV6-5
CASSYRQGYEAFF
TGTGCCAGCAGTTACCGACAGGGATATGAAGCTTTCTTT
>NA|TRBD1|TRBJ1-6|TRBV2
CASTETGTLISPLHF
TGTGCCAGCACGGAGACAGGGACCCTTATTTCACCCCTCCACTTT
>NA|TRBD2|TRBJ2-5|TRBV13
CASSYSGGQETQYF
TGTGCCAGCAGCTATAGCGGGGGCCAAGAGACCCAGTACTTC
>NA|NA|TRBJ2-1|TRBV6-5
CASSYSGVGNEQFF
TGTGCCAGCAGTTATTCCGGGGTTGGCAATGAGCAGTTCTTC
>NA|NA|TRBJ1-2|TRBV7-8
CASSPDGNYGYTF
TGTGCCAGCAGCCCTGACGGGAACTATGGCTACACCTTC
>NA|TRBD1|TRBJ1-6|TRBV3-1/TRBV3-2
CASSKRTGTQYNSPLHF
TGTGCCAGCAGCAAGAGGACAGGGACTCAGTATAATTCACCCCTCCACTTT
>NA|TRBD1|TRBJ1-5|TRBV5-8
CASSLLQGASNQPQHF
TGTGCCAGCAGCTTATTACAGGGGGCAAGCAATCAGCCCCAGCATTTT
>once|NA|TRBJ2-3|TRBV5-6
CASSLAGRPDTQYF
TGTGCCAGCAGCTTGGCAGGGAGGCCAGATACGCAGTATTTT
>NA|TRBD1|TRBJ1-5|TRBV7-8
CASSTGQGDNQPQHF
TGTGCCAGCAGCACCGGACAGGGGGATAATCAGCCCCAGCATTTT
>NA|NA|TRBJ1-6|TRBV7-8
CASSFRGVENNSPLHF
TGTGCCAGCAGCTTTCGGGGTGTAGAGAATAATTCACCCCTCCACTTT
>many|TRBD2|TRBJ2-1|TRBV2
CASSWTSGDYNEQFF
TGTGCCAGCAGTTGGACTAGCGGGGACTACAATGAGCAGTTCTTC
>NA|NA|TRBJ2-5|TRBV28
CASKEGFQETQYF
TGTGCCAGCAAGGAGGGGTTCCAAGAGACCCAGTACTTC